This entry lists 7 T cell receptor beta chains sequenced from one sample in a study of OX40 agonist ivuxolimab in advanced cancers. Assay used: immunoSEQ multiplex PCR; TCRdb lists only in-frame clones, some missing. The data contain about 75,000 clones, around 86% of them singletons. The sample consisted of CD4+ or CD8+ T cells sorted from blood, taken in a trial of the OX40 agonist ivuxolimab. Every receptor here comes from an adult with an advanced solid tumor such as melanoma, head and neck, liver or kidney cancer.

This chain connects TRBV7-3 to TRBJ2-2, with 8 bases aligning to TRBD2. V lost 4 bases, J lost 4 bases, and 8 bases stayed unmatched. The CDR3 consists of 16 residues. CDR1 and CDR2 (germline): SGHTA, FQGTGA. The CDR3 nucleotides read TGTGCCAGCAGCTCCCGCGGCGGGGGGACCACCGGGGAGCTGTTTTTT. Its translation: CASSSRGGGTTGELFF.

The gene calls are TRBV6-5 and TRBJ2-3; D gene uncertain. Trimming took 2 bases from V and 3 from J, leaving 9 bases between them. The CDR3 is 14 residues long. Germline loops: CDR1 MNHEY, CDR2 SVGAGI. The CDR3 bases are TGTGCCAGCAGTTACATGGGGATGACAGATACGCAGTATTTT. Protein sequence: CASSYMGMTDTQYF.

The CDR3 DNA is TGCGCCAGCAGCTTTGGGGGACCTAATGAAAAACTGTTTTTT. Amino acids: CASSFGGPNEKLFF. V and J are TRBV5-1 and TRBJ1-4; the D gene is possibly TRBD1 (5 bases). The CDR3 runs to 14 residues. V lost 2 bases to trimming and J lost 3 bases, with 8 bases between them. Germline CDR1 is SGHRS and CDR2 is YFSETQ.

The J gene is TRBJ2-5, the V gene TRBV15; 9 nucleotides line up with TRBD1. CDR1 and CDR2 (germline): LNHNV, YYDKDF (reference sequence). V was clipped by 6 bases and J by 4 bases; unmatched bases: 9. This CDR3 comprises 15 residues. The CDR3 protein is CATSHRDREGETQYF. CDR3 nucleotide sequence: TGTGCCACCAGTCACCGGGACAGGGAGGGAGAGACCCAGTACTTC.

This chain links TRBV6-1 with TRBJ2-7, with D perhaps TRBD2 (5 bases). Germline lookup yields CDR1 MNHNS and CDR2 SASEGT. V was cut by 4 bases and J by 2 bases, with 6 bases left in between. The length of the CDR3 is 12 residues. Written as DNA, the CDR3 is TGTGCCAGCAGTGGAGGGACCTACGAGCAGTACTTC. Translated, it gives CASSGGTYEQYF.

The CDR3 DNA reads TGTGCCAGCAGCTCCGGGGGCGGGAGGGATACGCAGTATTTT. Encoded protein: CASSSGGGRDTQYF. The chain carries TRBV11-2 and TRBJ2-3; 8 bases align to TRBD2. Losses at the gene ends were 4 bases for V and 6 bases for J; bases not matched to a gene: 6. CDR3 length: 14 residues. Germline CDR1 and CDR2: SGHAT and FQNNGV.

The rearrangement links TRBV5-6 to TRBJ1-1; D not resolved. Germline assignment: CDR1 SGHDT and CDR2 YYEEEE. This CDR3 region has 11 residues. V lost 0 bases and J 3 bases, leaving 0 bases between the germline ends. This chain's CDR3 is CASSLDTEAFF. CDR3 bases: TGTGCCAGCAGCTTGGACACTGAAGCTTTCTTT. The variable domain in full, with the rest retrieved from reference TRBV5-6 and TRBJ1-1, is DAGVTQSPTHLIKTRGQQVTLRCSPKSGHDTVSWYQQALGQGPQFIFQYYEEEERQRGNFPDRFSGHQFPNYSSELNVNALLLGDSALYLCASSLDTEAFFGQGTRLTVV.